Following are 20 T cell receptor beta chains from one sample sequenced in a study of early T cells in non-severe SARS-CoV-2 infection. One entry per CDR3 protein, called by TCRdb with MiXCR from the 5' RACE reads. The sample lists about 22,000 distinct CDR3 sequences; about 3.8% were seen once. The source material was whole blood. Source of these receptors: an adult who was a healthcare worker with PCR-confirmed SARS-CoV-2 infection or an uninfected control (not recorded which).

At least ten counts were recorded for this clonotype. The chain uses TRBV6-6 and TRBJ2-7; the match to TRBD1 covers 10 bases. CDR1 and CDR2 (germline): MNHNY, SVGAGI (reference sequence). Trimming took 5 bases from V and 7 from J; bases not matched to a gene: 2. The CDR3 contains 12 residues. CDR3 in amino acids: CASSRDRGEQYF. The CDR3 coding sequence is TGTGCCAGCAGTCGGGACAGGGGTGAGCAGTACTTC.

This clonotype has ten or more counts. V is TRBV12-3 or TRBV12-4 and J is TRBJ2-5, with TRBD2 as a possible D gene (5 bases). The V and J ends lost 5 bases and 7 bases respectively, with 14 bases between them. CDR3 length: 13 amino acids. In nucleotides, the CDR3 is TGTGCCAGCAGTCAAAAAGGAGGCGGGACCCAGTACTTC. Its translation: CASSQKGGGTQYF.

This clonotype was counted at least ten times. The chain uses TRBV3-1 and TRBJ2-3; D unclear. CDR1 is LGHDT and CDR2 is YNNKEL in the germline V gene (reference sequence). The CDR3 is 15 amino acids. The V gene lost 4 bases and the J gene lost 0 bases, with 11 bases spanning the gap. The chain's CDR3 is CASSPTGTSTDTQYF. The CDR3 region has the DNA TGTGCCAGCAGCCCGACTGGAACTAGCACAGATACGCAGTATTTT.

At least ten counts were recorded for this clonotype. The chain combines TRBV10-3 with TRBJ1-5; tentatively, D is TRBD1 (5 bases). CDR1 and CDR2 (germline): ENHRY, SYGVKD. The V gene lost 4 bases and the J gene lost 6 bases, with 13 bases spanning the gap. The CDR3 totals 14 residues. The CDR3 loop reads CAISVSGSGQPQHF. CDR3 DNA sequence: TGTGCCATCAGTGTCTCAGGGTCAGGTCAGCCCCAGCATTTT.

This clonotype was recorded many times. This chain uses TRBV5-1 with TRBJ2-7; 7 bases are shared with TRBD1. CDR3 length: 13 amino acids. Germline V gene sequence: CDR1 SGHRS, CDR2 YFSETQ. V gave up 7 bases and J gave up 3 bases; unmatched junction bases: 7. DNA of the CDR3: TGCGCCAGCGCGAGGGACAGCCTCTACGAGCAGTACTTC. Translation gives CASARDSLYEQYF.

This clonotype was recorded many times. The rearrangement links TRBV7-9 to TRBJ2-3; D is possibly TRBD1 or TRBD2 (5 bases each). The CDR3 has 16 amino acids. Germline V gene data show CDR1 as SEHNR and CDR2 as FQNEAQ (reference sequence). The V gene lost 4 bases and the J gene lost 2 bases, with 16 bases spanning the gap. As DNA, the CDR3 is TGTGCCAGCAGCTCGGGGCCCTCCGAATTCACAGATACGCAGTATTTT. Protein sequence: CASSSGPSEFTDTQYF.

This clonotype was picked up a small number of times. V usage is TRBV13 and J usage is TRBJ2-7; D possibly corresponds to TRBD1 (5 bases). The V end was cut by 3 bases, the J end by 5 bases, with 11 bases between. In germline, CDR1 is PRHDT, CDR2 FYEKMQ (reference sequence). This CDR3 contains 13 residues. This CDR3 is CASSFNRYHEQYF. For the CDR3, the DNA is TGTGCCAGCAGCTTTAACAGGTACCACGAGCAGTACTTC.

This clonotype was recorded at least ten times. The chain is built from TRBV3-1 and TRBJ2-7; tentatively, D is TRBD1 (5 bases). Germline V gene data show CDR1 as LGHDT and CDR2 as YNNKEL (reference sequence). The CDR3 length is 14 residues. V was cut by 2 bases and J by 0 bases, with 8 bases left in between. The DNA of the CDR3 is TGTGCCAGCAGCCAATCCAGGGTCTCCTACGAGCAGTACTTC. Residues: CASSQSRVSYEQYF.

This clonotype was recorded at least ten times. The chain has TRBV9 and TRBJ2-1; D assignment may be TRBD1 or TRBD2 (5 bases each). Germline V gene sequence: CDR1 SGDLS, CDR2 YYNGEE. CDR3 length equals 16 residues. V dropped 1 base and J dropped 0 bases, with 11 bases sitting between them. CDR3 loop: CASSVRDGVSYNEQFF. CDR3 in DNA: TGTGCCAGCAGCGTAAGGGACGGGGTCTCCTACAATGAGCAGTTCTTC. Variable domain in full (rest from reference TRBV9 and TRBJ2-1): DSGVTQTPKHLITATGQRVTLRCSPRSGDLSVYWYQQSLDQGLQFLIQYYNGEERAKGNILERFSAQQFPDLHSELNLSSLELGDSALYFCASSVRDGVSYNEQFFGPGTRLTVL.

Many counts were recorded for this clonotype. V gene TRBV10-3 combines with J gene TRBJ1-3; no definite D call. Germline CDR1 is ENHRY and CDR2 is SYGVKD. The V end lost 3 bases, the J end lost 3 bases, and 3 bases lay between the germline ends. The CDR3 consists of 12 residues. CDR3 sequence (DNA): TGTGCCATCAGTGACGGTGGAAACACCATATATTTT. Its translation: CAISDGGNTIYF.

Ten or more counts support this clonotype. The gene calls are TRBV11-3 and TRBJ2-1; D is ambiguous. The V end lost 2 bases, the J end lost 9 bases, and 17 bases lay between the germline ends. The CDR3 loop spans 15 amino acids. Germline CDR1 is SGHNT and CDR2 is YENEEA. The CDR3 nucleotides are TGTGCCAGCAGCTTAACGAGTTTCCCTCGCCCTGAGCAGTTCTTC. Translated, it gives CASSLTSFPRPEQFF. Based on the CDR3 plus reference TRBV11-3 and TRBJ2-1, the full variable domain is EAGVVQSPRYKIIEKKQPVAFWCNPISGHNTLYWYLQNLGQGPELLIRYENEEAVDDSQLPKDRFSAERLKGVDSTLKIQPAELGDSAVYLCASSLTSFPRPEQFFGPGTRLTVL.

This clonotype was detected only a few times. This chain uses TRBV27 with TRBJ2-1; D remains unclear. Per the germline V gene, CDR1 is MNHEY and CDR2 is SMNVEV (reference sequence). This CDR3 comprises 13 residues. The V and J ends lost 3 bases and 6 bases respectively, with 9 bases between them. CDR3: CASSLWVRNEQFF. As DNA, the CDR3 is TGTGCCAGCAGTTTGTGGGTTCGCAATGAGCAGTTCTTC.

This clonotype was recorded many times. CDR3 in DNA: TGTGCCAGCCGGGAATCTGGAAACACCATATATTTT. It codes for CASRESGNTIYF. The chain combines TRBV25-1 with TRBJ1-3; the D is unclear. Per the germline V gene, CDR1 is MGHDK and CDR2 is SYGVNS. Trimming stripped 8 bases from V and 1 base from J, with 6 bases between. This CDR3 has 12 amino acids. The full variable domain, in which reference TRBV25-1 and TRBJ1-3 provide the parts outside the CDR3, is EADIYQTPRYLVIGTGKKITLECSQTMGHDKMYWYQQDPGMELHLIHYSYGVNSTEKGDLSSESTVSRIRTEHFPLTLESARPSHTSQYLCASRESGNTIYFGEGSWLTVV.

This clonotype counts as medium-sized. The chain joins TRBV6-6 to TRBJ2-7; 8 nucleotides match TRBD1. Per germline, CDR1 MNHNY and CDR2 SVGAGI (reference sequence). Germline trimming cut 6 bases from V and 3 bases from J; bases unmatched to any gene: 13. The CDR3 is 16 residues long. CDR3 residues: CASSPSPGTGNYEQYF. As DNA, the CDR3 is TGTGCCAGCAGCCCGAGCCCCGGGACAGGTAACTACGAGCAGTACTTC.

This clonotype showed up many times. The CDR3 sequence: CAISEGGPSNQPQHF. The CDR3 DNA sequence: TGTGCCATCAGTGAAGGGGGCCCAAGCAATCAGCCCCAGCATTTT. This rearrangement joins TRBV10-3 to TRBJ1-5; the match to TRBD1 covers 7 bases. V lost 3 bases, J lost 1 base, and 3 bases stayed unmatched. Per germline, CDR1 ENHRY and CDR2 SYGVKD. The CDR3 totals 15 residues.

This clonotype came up many times. The V call is TRBV2, the J call TRBJ2-1, with TRBD1 matching over 7 bases. V trimming: 2 bases; J trimming: 8 bases; junction bases outside the gene matches: 9. CDR3 length equals 15 residues. Germline lookup yields CDR1 SNHLY and CDR2 FYNNEI. The CDR3 DNA sequence: TGTGCCAGCAGTGAAAGGCTAGGGGGCAGGGATGAGCAGTTCTTC. Amino acids: CASSERLGGRDEQFF.

This clonotype has a handful of counts. This chain uses TRBV18 with TRBJ1-6; tentative D call: TRBD1 (6 bases). This CDR3 comprises 22 residues. Germline V lookup: CDR1 KGHSH, CDR2 LQKENI. V was shortened by 3 bases and J by 0 bases, with 27 bases between the two germline ends. This chain's CDR3 is CASSPSLLRGRGESSYNSPLHF. Written as DNA, the CDR3 is TGTGCCAGCTCACCGTCCCTGCTGAGGGGCAGGGGAGAAAGCTCCTATAATTCACCCCTCCACTTT.

This clonotype showed up many times. The gene calls are TRBV20-1 and TRBJ2-5, with TRBD1 matching 7 bases. CDR1 DFQATT and CDR2 SNEGSKA come from the germline V gene (reference sequence). The CDR3 is 14 amino acids. Germline trimming cut 0 bases from V and 6 bases from J; bases unmatched to any gene: 7. The CDR3 reads CSARDLNRGQTQYF. In nucleotides, the CDR3 is TGCAGTGCTAGAGATCTCAACAGGGGTCAGACCCAGTACTTC.

The chain employs TRBV11-2 and TRBJ2-3; TRBD2 is a possible D gene (6 bases). The CDR3 loop spans 13 amino acids. CDR1 SGHAT and CDR2 FQNNGV come from the germline V gene. V was clipped by 5 bases and J by 5 bases, with 11 bases between them. Here the CDR3 reads CASSRDFGDTQYF. DNA of the CDR3: TGTGCCAGCAGCAGGGACTTTGGAGATACGCAGTATTTT.

This clonotype was counted between two and nine times. The V and J genes are TRBV3-1 and TRBJ1-3; D gene unclear. The CDR3 is 13 residues long. Trimming pared 3 bases from V and 4 bases from J, leaving 7 bases between. The germline CDR1 and CDR2 sequences are LGHDT and YNNKEL (reference sequence). The CDR3 bases are TGTGCCAGCAGCCAGCAGAGAGGAAACACCATATATTTT. Its translation: CASSQQRGNTIYF.